Listed below are T cell receptor beta chains from one sample, sequenced in a study of vaccination and CD4 T cells after COVID-19. Their specific antigens are unknown. Each CDR3 protein is one row after TCRdb ran MiXCR on the PCR reads. Among approximately 26,000 distinct CDR3 sequences listed, 64% were seen once. The sample was CD4+ T cells from blood, cultured in vitro. These TCRs come from a human donor who had recovered from COVID-19. CDR3s include the opening cysteine and the closing phenylalanine or tryptophan. The D gene is left open where the match is weak. Clone size is stated in some rows and not others, as once, few, many or a class when expanded.

TRBV6-1	TRBD1	few	TRBJ1-5	CALNTGVGQPQHF	TGTGCCCTTAATACAGGGGTCGGTCAGCCCCAGCATTTT
TRBV2	-	once	TRBJ1-1	CASMDRRTEAFF	TGTGCCAGCATGGATAGACGGACAGAAGCTTTCTTT
TRBV20-1	TRBD1	-	TRBJ2-5	CSALRDRVDPDYAGGTQYF	TGCAGTGCACTCCGGGACAGGGTCGACCCCGACTATGCCGGGGGGACCCAGTACTTC
TRBV20-1	-	-	TRBJ1-2	CSASHGTNYGYTF	TGCAGTGCTAGTCACGGAACTAACTATGGCTACACCTTC
TRBV20-1	-	few	TRBJ1-1	CSATPHRLGTEAFF	TGCAGTGCTACTCCCCACAGGCTCGGGACTGAAGCTTTCTTT
TRBV5-1	-	-	TRBJ2-7	CASSYGSFYEQYF	TGCGCCAGCAGTTACGGGTCGTTCTACGAGCAGTACTTC
TRBV2	TRBD1	-	TRBJ1-5	CASSEAGGPNQPQHF	TGTGCCAGCAGTGAGGCAGGGGGCCCCAATCAGCCCCAGCATTTT
TRBV6-1	TRBD2	few	TRBJ2-3	CASSDLRREGTDTQYF	TGTGCCAGCAGTGATCTCCGGCGGGAGGGCACAGATACGCAGTATTTT
TRBV28	-	-	TRBJ1-5	CASSFGGRSNQPQHF	TGTGCCAGCAGTTTTGGAGGGCGGAGCAATCAGCCCCAGCATTTT
TRBV20-1	TRBD2	-	TRBJ2-5	CSAPGGAKETQYF	TGCAGTGCCCCCGGGGGGGCGAAGGAGACCCAGTACTTC
TRBV15	-	-	TRBJ2-3	CATRGAGKGTDTQYF	TGTGCCACCAGGGGTGCGGGGAAAGGCACAGATACGCAGTATTTT
TRBV6-2/TRBV6-3	-	-	TRBJ2-7	CASSYGESYEQYF	TGTGCCAGCAGTTACGGGGAGAGCTACGAGCAGTACTTC
TRBV20-1	TRBD2	once	TRBJ2-3	CSALELAGEWDTQYF	TGCAGTGCTTTAGAACTAGCGGGAGAGTGGGATACGCAGTATTTT
TRBV25-1	TRBD1	-	TRBJ1-3	CASSAPGQGSSGNTIYF	TGTGCCAGCAGTGCCCCGGGACAGGGCTCCTCTGGAAACACCATATATTTT